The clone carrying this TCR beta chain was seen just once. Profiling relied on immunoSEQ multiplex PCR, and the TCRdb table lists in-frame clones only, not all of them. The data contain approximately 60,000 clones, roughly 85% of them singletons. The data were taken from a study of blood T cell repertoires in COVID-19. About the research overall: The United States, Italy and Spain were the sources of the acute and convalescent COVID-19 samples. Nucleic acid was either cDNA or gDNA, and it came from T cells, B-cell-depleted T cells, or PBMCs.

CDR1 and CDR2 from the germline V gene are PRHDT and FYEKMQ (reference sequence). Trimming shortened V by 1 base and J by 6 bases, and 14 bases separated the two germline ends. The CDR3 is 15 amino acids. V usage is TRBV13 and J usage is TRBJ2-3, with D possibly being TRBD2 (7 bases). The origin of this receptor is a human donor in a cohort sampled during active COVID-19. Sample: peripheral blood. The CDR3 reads CASSLAAGGRDTQYF. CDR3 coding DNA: TGTGCCAGCAGCTTAGCGGCCGGGGGGCGGGATACGCAGTATTTT.